This TCR beta chain derives from a study of human T cells and chemical hapten exposure (dated by TCRdb to about 2021). A note on the overall study: For sensitization, 2% DPC in acetone was applied to a 2 cm by 2 cm area of upper inner arm skin. Weekly therapeutic DPC doses were additionally applied to the scalp of patients throughout the roughly 23-week study period. Patch testing was done on the upper back using Finn chambers containing 0.01% DPC, and results were scored after 6 days according to International Contact Dermatitis Research Group standards. The mostly female patient cohort included alopecia areata with under or over 50% scalp involvement, alopecia totalis and alopecia universalis. Libraries were pooled for sequencing, and per-sample TCR yields varied mainly because of small differences in library volumes within the pool. Peripheral blood TCR repertoire changes were tracked in vivo in alopecia patients during primary and secondary sensitization to the hapten diphenylcyclopropenone (DPC). Blood was sampled from patients pre-sensitization (week 0) and at 2, 6 and about 24 weeks after DPC sensitization. For TCR sequencing, blood came from 25 to 35 alopecia patients at anywhere from one to four time points (pre-sensitization, 2, 6 and 24 weeks).

This clonotype was picked up a small number of times. Its recognized antigen is unknown. The junction and the germline gene differ at one end; a read error may be behind it. The library was built by means of RACE. Sequencing instrument: NextSeq 500. During library preparation, unique molecular identifiers were attached to individual cDNA molecules so that TCRs could be counted quantitatively and reproducibly. Both TCR alpha and TCR beta chains were sequenced from each blood RNA sample. Under the source paper's analysis protocol: A median of about 89,000 TCRs per sample was observed, with a range of about 23,224 to 690,600. The Decombinator software suite was used to annotate the V, J and CDR3 of the TCR reads. For PS versus PT1 abundance plots, all samples were subsampled to the same number of TCRs (28,000). Expanded TCRs were defined as absent before sensitization and observed at least eight times at the 2-week time point. TCRdb cleaned the public reads at Q25 with fastp, built clones with MiXCR and kept in-frame beta chains. Each entry merges the rows of one CDR3 protein and shows their most common DNA and genes. The V and J calls here are based on TCRdb, not the publication. The sample table contains 150,000 to 200,000 distinct CDR3 sequences; only one count was recorded for roughly 15% of them. Of the sample, 1.7% falls within the top ten clones.

From cysteine to phenylalanine, the CDR3 is 13 amino acids long. This entry keeps only the CDR3 DNA: 39 bases, framed from base 1. CDR1 and CDR2 (MNHEY, SVGEGT) derive from the germline V gene. The time point label, as the study defines it: patch test 1, 2 weeks after DPC sensitization. Reading the label with the study, this specimen's treatment or condition is: therapeutic diphenylcyclopropenone sensitization with weekly scalp DPC. At each patch-test visit, blood was drawn before the patch test was applied. To be eligible, patients had to be aged 18 to 70, diagnosed with alopecia and judged suitable for DPC therapy, while pregnant patients were excluded. Total RNA was extracted from unfractionated whole blood collected in Tempus Blood RNA tubes. Overall results and qualifications from the work: After repeated subsampling, the strength of the expansion versus patch-test correlation and the threshold at which it became significant changed. DPC sensitization did not change how many TCRs were above 1 in 1000 frequency, and no evidence was found of alterations in global repertoire structure. Significantly more large CDR3 similarity clusters were formed by expanded TCRs than by pre-sensitization or healthy control sets, consistent with antigen-driven responses. A positive correlation was found between the number of PT1 expanded TCRs and patch test score, with significance reached at thresholds 8, 16 and 32 but not 4. All patients had alopecia, a presumed autoimmune disease, so their immune response might differ from that of healthy individuals.

The chain is assembled from TRBV6-2 or TRBV6-3 and TRBJ2-1; the best D guess is TRBD1, with 6 bases matching. The starting material was whole blood, obtained in connection with sensitization to the hapten diphenylcyclopropenone (DPC). The source of this sequence is a woman aged 25 to 45 with alopecia areata. Some clones in this sample may be carry-over from other donors' samples. CDR3 protein: CASTVQGTNEQFF. The nucleotide sequence reads TGTGCAAGCACCGTTCAGGGGACCAATGAGCAGTTCTTC.